This section outlines one TCR beta chain sequence together with its context. Its antigen is currently unknown. cDNA was made by 5'RACE with 10-nucleotide random UMIs. TCRdb reprocessed the 5' RACE reads via MiXCR and lists one record per CDR3 protein. The table lists tens of thousands of distinct CDR3 sequences, roughly 4.8% of them singletons. The data belong to a study of neurological immune-mediated disorders. Study-wide results and limits: There was no association between the multiple sclerosis repertoire cluster and any clinical or MRI feature.

Germline CDR1 LGHDT, CDR2 YNNKEL (reference sequence). V was cut by 0 bases and J by 1 base, with 9 bases left in between. This CDR3 comprises 16 residues. The sequencing sample was made of PBMCs. The chain combines TRBV3-1 with TRBJ2-2; no reliable D call. This clonotype was obtained from a woman between 65 and 79 years old with multiple sclerosis. CDR3 bases: TGTGCCAGCAGCCAAGATCGCCCCTTGAACACCGGGGAGCTGTTTTTT. This gives the protein CASSQDRPLNTGELFF.